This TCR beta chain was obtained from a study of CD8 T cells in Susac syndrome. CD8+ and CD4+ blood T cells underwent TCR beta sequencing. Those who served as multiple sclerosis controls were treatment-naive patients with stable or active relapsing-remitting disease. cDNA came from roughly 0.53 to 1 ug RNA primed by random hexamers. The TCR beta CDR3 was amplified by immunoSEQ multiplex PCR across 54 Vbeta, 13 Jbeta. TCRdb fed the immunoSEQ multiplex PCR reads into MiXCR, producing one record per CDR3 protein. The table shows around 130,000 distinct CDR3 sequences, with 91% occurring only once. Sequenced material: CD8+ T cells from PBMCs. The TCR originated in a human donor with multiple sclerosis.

The CDR3 coding sequence is TGTGCCAGCACCCAGACGGGCGGGGGGGATCCTGAAGCTTTCTTT. Translated: CASTQTGGGDPEAFF. This chain joins TRBV2 and TRBJ1-1; a weak D match, TRBD1 (5 bases). Germline CDR1 and CDR2: SNHLY and FYNNEI. The V and J ends lost 7 bases and 6 bases respectively, with 21 bases between them. The CDR3 sequence is 15 residues long.